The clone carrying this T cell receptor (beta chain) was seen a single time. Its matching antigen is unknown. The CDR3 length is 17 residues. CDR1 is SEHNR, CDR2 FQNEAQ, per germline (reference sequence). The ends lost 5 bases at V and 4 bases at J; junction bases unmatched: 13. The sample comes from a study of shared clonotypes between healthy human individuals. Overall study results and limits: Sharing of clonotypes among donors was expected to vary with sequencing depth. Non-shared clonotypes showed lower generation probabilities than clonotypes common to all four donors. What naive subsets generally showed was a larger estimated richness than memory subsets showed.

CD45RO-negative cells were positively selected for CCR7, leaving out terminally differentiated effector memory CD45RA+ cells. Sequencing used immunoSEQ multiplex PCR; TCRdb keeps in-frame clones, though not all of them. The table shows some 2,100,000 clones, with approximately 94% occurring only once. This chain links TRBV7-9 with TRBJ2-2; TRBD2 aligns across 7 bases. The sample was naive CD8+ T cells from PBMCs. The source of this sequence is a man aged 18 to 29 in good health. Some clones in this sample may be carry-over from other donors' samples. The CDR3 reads CASSPGGGPGGTGELFF. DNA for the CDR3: TGTGCCAGCAGCCCGGGGGGTGGCCCGGGGGGCACCGGGGAGCTGTTTTTT. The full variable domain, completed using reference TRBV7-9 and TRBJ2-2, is DTGVSQNPRHKITKRGQNVTFRCDPISEHNRLYWYRQTLGQGPEFLTYFQNEAQLEKSRLLSDRFSAERPKGSFSTLEIQRTEQGDSAMYLCASSPGGGPGGTGELFFGEGSRLTVL.